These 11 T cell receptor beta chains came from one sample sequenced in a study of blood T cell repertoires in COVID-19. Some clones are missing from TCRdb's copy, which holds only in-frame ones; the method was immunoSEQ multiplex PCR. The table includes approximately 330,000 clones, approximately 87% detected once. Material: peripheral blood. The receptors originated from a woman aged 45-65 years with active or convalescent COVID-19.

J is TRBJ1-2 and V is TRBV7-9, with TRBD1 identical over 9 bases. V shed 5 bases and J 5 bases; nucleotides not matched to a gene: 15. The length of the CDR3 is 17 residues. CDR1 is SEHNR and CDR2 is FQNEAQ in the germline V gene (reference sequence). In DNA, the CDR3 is TGTGCCAGCAGCCTATATAAGGAACAGGGGGCTCGGTATGGCTACACCTTC. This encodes CASSLYKEQGARYGYTF. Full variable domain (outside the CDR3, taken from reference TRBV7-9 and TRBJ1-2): DTGVSQNPRHKITKRGQNVTFRCDPISEHNRLYWYRQTLGQGPEFLTYFQNEAQLEKSRLLSDRFSAERPKGSFSTLEIQRTEQGDSAMYLCASSLYKEQGARYGYTFGSGTRLTVV.

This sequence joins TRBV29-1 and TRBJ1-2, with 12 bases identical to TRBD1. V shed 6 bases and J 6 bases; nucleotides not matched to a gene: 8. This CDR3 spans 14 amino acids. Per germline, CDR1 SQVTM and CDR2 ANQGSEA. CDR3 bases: TGCAGCGTCGACCGGGACAGGGGGCATAATGGCTACACCTTC. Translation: CSVDRDRGHNGYTF.

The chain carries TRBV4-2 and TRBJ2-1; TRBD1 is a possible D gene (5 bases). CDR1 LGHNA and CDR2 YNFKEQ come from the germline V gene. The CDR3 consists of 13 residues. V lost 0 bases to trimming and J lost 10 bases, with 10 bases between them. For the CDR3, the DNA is TGTGCCAGCAGCCAAGACTTGGGGCACGAGCAGTTCTTC. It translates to CASSQDLGHEQFF.

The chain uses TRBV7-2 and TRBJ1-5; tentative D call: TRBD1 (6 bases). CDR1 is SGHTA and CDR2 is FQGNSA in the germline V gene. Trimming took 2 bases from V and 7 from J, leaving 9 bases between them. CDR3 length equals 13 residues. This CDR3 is CASSLQGQQPQHF. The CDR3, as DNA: TGTGCCAGCAGCTTACAGGGGCAACAGCCCCAGCATTTT. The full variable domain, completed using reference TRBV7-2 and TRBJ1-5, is GAGVSQSPSNKVTEKGKDVELRCDPISGHTALYWYRQSLGQGLEFLIYFQGNSAPDKSGLPSDRFSAERTGGSVSTLTIQRTQQEDSAVYLCASSLQGQQPQHFGDGTRLSIL.

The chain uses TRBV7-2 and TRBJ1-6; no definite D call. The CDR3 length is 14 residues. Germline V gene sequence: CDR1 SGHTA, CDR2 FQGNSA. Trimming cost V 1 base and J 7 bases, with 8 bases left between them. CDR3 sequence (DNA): TGTGCCAGCAGCTTAGGACTGATGAATTCACCCCTCCACTTT. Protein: CASSLGLMNSPLHF.

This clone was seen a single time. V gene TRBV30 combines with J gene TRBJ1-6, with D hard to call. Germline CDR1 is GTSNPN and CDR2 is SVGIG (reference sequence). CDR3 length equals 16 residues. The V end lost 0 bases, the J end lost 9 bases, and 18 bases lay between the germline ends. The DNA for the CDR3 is TGTGCCTGGAGTGTCCACTATTCGGGGTTTGCTTCACCCCTCCACTTT. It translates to CAWSVHYSGFASPLHF. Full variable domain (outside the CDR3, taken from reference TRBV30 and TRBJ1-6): SQTIHQWPATLVQPVGSPLSLECTVEGTSNPNLYWYRQAAGRGLQLLFYSVGIGQISSEVPQNLSASRPQDRQFILSSKKLLLSDSGFYLCAWSVHYSGFASPLHFGNGTRLTVT.

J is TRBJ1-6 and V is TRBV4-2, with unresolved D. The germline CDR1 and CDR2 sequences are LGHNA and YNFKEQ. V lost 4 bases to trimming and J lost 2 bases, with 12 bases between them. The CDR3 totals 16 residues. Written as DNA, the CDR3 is TGTGCCAGCAGCCCCGGGTCCTCTACCTATAATTCACCCCTCCACTTT. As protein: CASSPGSSTYNSPLHF.

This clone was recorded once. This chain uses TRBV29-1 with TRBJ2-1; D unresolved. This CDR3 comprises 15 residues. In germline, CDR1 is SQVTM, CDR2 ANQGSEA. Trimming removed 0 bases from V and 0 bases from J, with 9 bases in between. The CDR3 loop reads CSVEDPLISYNEQFF. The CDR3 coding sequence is TGCAGCGTTGAAGATCCCTTAATCTCCTACAATGAGCAGTTCTTC.

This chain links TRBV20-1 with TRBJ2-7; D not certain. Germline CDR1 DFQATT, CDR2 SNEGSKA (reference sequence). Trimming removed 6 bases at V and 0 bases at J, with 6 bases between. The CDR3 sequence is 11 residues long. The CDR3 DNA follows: TGCAGTGCGGCTAGCTCCTACGAGCAGTACTTC. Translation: CSAASSYEQYF.

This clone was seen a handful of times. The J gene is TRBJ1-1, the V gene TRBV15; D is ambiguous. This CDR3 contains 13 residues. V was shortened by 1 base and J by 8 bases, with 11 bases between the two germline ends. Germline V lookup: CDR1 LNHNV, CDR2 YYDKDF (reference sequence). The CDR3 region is CATSRGNRREAFF. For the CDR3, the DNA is TGTGCCACCAGCAGAGGTAATCGGAGAGAAGCTTTCTTT.

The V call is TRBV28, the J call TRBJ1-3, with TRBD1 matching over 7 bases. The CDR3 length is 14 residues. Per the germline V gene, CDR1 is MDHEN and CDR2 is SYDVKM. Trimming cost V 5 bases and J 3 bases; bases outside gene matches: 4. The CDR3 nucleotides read TGTGCCAGCAGTCGACAGGGAGGTGGAAACACCATATATTTT. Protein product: CASSRQGGGNTIYF. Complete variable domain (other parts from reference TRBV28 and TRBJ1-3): DVKVTQSSRYLVKRTGEKVFLECVQDMDHENMFWYRQDPGLGLRLIYFSYDVKMKEKGDIPEGYSVSREKKERFSLILESASTNQTSMYLCASSRQGGGNTIYFGEGSWLTVV.